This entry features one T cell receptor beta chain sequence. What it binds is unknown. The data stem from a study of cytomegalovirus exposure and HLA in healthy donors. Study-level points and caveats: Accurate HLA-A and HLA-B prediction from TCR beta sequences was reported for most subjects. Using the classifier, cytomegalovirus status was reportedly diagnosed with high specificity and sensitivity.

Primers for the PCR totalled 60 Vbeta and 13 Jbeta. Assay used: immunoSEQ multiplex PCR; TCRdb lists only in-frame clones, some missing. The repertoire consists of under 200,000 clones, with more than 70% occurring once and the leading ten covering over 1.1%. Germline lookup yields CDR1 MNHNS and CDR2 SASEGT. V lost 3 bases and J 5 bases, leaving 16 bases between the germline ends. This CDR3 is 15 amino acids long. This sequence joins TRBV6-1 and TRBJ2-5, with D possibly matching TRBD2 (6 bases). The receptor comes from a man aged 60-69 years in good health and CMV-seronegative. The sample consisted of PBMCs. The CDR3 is CASSDWAGSRETQYF. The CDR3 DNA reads TGTGCCAGCAGTGACTGGGCGGGGTCGCGGGAGACCCAGTACTTC.